A single sample gave rise to the 10 T cell receptor beta chains below, sequenced in a study of blood T cell repertoires in COVID-19. The method was immunoSEQ multiplex PCR; TCRdb's version includes in-frame clones alone and lacks a portion of them. The table shows some 270,000 clones, with just under 90% occurring only once. The sequenced material came from PBMCs or T cells enriched from blood (not recorded which). The receptor set was obtained from a woman aged 60-75 years who had recovered from COVID-19.

The chain combines TRBV6-5 with TRBJ2-1; D is unresolved. The length of the CDR3 is 13 residues. Between the trimmed V and J ends, which lost 7 bases and 3 bases, there was a span of 10 bases. Germline CDR1 reads MNHEY; CDR2 reads SVGAGI. The CDR3 DNA reads TGTGCCAGCAACCTTTATAGCTACAATGAGCAGTTCTTC. This translates into CASNLYSYNEQFF.

This chain joins TRBV7-9 and TRBJ2-7; TRBD2 is a possible D gene (5 bases). Germline V lookup: CDR1 SEHNR, CDR2 FQNEAQ (reference sequence). The CDR3 loop spans 13 amino acids. V lost 1 base and J 5 bases, leaving 9 bases between the germline ends. In nucleotides, the CDR3 is TGTGCCAGCAGCTTAGGAGCGGCTAACGAGCAGTACTTC. It encodes CASSLGAANEQYF.

The chain joins TRBV10-3 to TRBJ1-4; 7 bases are shared with TRBD1. Germline CDR1 ENHRY, CDR2 SYGVKD. Trimming at V came to 6 bases and at J to 8 bases, leaving 9 bases not matched to a gene. The CDR3 is made up of 14 amino acids. The CDR3 loop reads CAISGTATREKLFF. CDR3 nucleotide sequence: TGTGCCATCAGCGGGACAGCGACTCGGGAAAAACTGTTTTTT.

The rearrangement links TRBV4-1 to TRBJ1-5; TRBD1 agrees at 7 bases. The CDR3 covers 17 residues. V dropped 0 bases and J dropped 3; count of bases not matched to a gene: 8. Germline assignment: CDR1 MGHRA and CDR2 YSYEKL. The CDR3 DNA reads TGCGCCAGCAGCCAAGATGGAAGACAGGGTTTCAATCAGCCCCAGCATTTT. This encodes CASSQDGRQGFNQPQHF.

The chain is built from TRBV24-1 and TRBJ2-1; 10 bases map to TRBD1. Germline lookup yields CDR1 KGHDR and CDR2 SFDVKD. The CDR3 is 15 amino acids. Losses at the gene ends were 2 bases for V and 10 bases for J; bases not matched to a gene: 7. CDR3 residues: CATSDSRDRGPEQFF. CDR3 in DNA: TGTGCCACCAGTGATTCCCGGGACAGGGGACCCGAGCAGTTCTTC.

The rearrangement links TRBV11-2 to TRBJ2-7; D unresolved. The V end lost 0 bases, the J end lost 0 bases, and 15 bases lay between the germline ends. Germline-derived CDR1 and CDR2 are SGHAT and FQNNGV. The length of the CDR3 is 17 residues. CDR3 in DNA: TGTGCCAGCAGCTTAGATTTCACGAGCGCGAACTCCTACGAGCAGTACTTC. It yields the protein CASSLDFTSANSYEQYF.

This chain joins TRBV2 and TRBJ2-3; 11 bases align to TRBD2. The CDR3 totals 14 residues. J was trimmed by 6 bases and V by 9 bases; bases with no gene match: 8. Looked up from germline, CDR1 is SNHLY and CDR2 is FYNNEI. CDR3 amino acids: CASSTSGGDDTQYF. In DNA form, the CDR3 reads TGTGCCAGTTCTACTAGCGGGGGAGACGATACGCAGTATTTT.

The chain uses TRBV3-1 (or the pseudogene TRBV3-2) and TRBJ2-7, with 9 positions matching TRBD2. The V segment lost 4 bases and the J segment 7 bases; nucleotides outside the gene matches: 8. This CDR3 has 14 amino acids. Germline V gene sequence: CDR1 LGHDT, CDR2 YNNKEL (reference sequence). The CDR3 reads CASSLTSGPGEQYF. As DNA, the CDR3 is TGTGCCAGCAGCCTGACTAGCGGTCCGGGGGAGCAGTACTTC.

The chain uses TRBV4-1 and TRBJ1-1; maybe TRBD1 (6 bases). V lost 0 bases and J lost 4, with 21 bases in between. Looked up from germline, CDR1 is MGHRA and CDR2 is YSYEKL. This CDR3 spans 18 amino acids. CDR3 amino acids: CASSQDGRIGGASTEAFF. CDR3 DNA sequence: TGCGCCAGCAGCCAAGATGGCCGAATTGGGGGCGCGAGCACTGAAGCTTTCTTT.

The chain is built from TRBV27 and TRBJ2-5, with D perhaps matching TRBD2 (6 bases). CDR3 length equals 14 residues. V was pared by 2 bases and J by 4 bases, with 11 bases between. Germline V gene sequence: CDR1 MNHEY, CDR2 SMNVEV (reference sequence). CDR3 nucleotides: TGTGCCAGCAGTTTACTGGGAGCGGGAGAGACCCAGTACTTC. This translates into CASSLLGAGETQYF.